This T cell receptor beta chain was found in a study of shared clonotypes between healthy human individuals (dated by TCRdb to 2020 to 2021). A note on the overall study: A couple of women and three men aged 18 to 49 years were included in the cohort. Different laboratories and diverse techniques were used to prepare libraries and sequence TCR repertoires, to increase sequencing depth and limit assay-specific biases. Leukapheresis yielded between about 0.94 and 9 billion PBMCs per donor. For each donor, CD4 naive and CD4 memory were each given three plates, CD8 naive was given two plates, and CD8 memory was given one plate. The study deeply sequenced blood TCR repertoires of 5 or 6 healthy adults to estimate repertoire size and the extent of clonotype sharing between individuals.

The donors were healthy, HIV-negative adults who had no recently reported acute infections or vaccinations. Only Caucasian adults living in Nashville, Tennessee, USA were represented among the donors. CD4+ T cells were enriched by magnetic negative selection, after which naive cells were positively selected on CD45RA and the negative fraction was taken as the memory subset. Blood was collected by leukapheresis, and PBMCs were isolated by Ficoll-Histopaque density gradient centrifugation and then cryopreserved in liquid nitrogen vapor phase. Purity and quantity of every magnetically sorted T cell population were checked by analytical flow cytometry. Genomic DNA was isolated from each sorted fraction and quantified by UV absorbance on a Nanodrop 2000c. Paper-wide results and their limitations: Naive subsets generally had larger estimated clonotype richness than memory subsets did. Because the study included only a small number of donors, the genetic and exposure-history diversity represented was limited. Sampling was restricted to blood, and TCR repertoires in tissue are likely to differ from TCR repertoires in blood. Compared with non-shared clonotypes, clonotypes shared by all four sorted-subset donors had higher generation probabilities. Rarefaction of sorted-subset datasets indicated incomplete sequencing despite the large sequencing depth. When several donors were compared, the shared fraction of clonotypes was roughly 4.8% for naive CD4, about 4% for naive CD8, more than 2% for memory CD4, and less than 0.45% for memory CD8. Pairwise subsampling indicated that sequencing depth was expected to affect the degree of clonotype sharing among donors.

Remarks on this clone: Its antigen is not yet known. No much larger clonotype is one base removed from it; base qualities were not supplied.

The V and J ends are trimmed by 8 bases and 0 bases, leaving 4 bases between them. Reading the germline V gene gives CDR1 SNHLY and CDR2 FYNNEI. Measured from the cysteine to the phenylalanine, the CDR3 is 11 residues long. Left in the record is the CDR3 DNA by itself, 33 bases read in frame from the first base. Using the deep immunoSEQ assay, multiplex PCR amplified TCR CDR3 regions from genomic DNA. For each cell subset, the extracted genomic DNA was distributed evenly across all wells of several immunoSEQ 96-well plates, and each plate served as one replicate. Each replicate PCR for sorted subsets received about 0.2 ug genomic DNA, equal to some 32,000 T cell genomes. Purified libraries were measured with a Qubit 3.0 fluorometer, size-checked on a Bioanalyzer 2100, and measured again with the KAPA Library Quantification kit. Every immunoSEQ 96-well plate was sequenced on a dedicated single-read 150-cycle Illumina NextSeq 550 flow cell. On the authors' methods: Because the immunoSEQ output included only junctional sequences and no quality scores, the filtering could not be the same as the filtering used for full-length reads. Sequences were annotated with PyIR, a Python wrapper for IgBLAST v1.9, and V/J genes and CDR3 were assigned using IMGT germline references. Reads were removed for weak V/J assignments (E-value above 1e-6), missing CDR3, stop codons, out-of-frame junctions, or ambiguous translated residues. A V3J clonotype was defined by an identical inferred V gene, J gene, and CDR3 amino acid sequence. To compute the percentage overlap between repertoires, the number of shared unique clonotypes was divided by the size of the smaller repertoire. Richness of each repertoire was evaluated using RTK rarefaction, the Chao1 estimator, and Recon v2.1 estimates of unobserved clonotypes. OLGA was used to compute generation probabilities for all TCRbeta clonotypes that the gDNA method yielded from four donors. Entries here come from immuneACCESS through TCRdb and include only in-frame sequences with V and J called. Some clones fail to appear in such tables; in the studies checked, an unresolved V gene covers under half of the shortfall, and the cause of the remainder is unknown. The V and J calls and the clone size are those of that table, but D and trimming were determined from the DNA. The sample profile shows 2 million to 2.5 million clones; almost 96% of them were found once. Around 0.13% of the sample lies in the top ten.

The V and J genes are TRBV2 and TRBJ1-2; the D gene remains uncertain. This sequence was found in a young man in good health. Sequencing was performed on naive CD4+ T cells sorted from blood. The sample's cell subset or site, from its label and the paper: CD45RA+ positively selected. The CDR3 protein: CASAANYGYTF. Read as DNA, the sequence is TGTGCCAGCGCCGCTAACTATGGCTACACCTTC.